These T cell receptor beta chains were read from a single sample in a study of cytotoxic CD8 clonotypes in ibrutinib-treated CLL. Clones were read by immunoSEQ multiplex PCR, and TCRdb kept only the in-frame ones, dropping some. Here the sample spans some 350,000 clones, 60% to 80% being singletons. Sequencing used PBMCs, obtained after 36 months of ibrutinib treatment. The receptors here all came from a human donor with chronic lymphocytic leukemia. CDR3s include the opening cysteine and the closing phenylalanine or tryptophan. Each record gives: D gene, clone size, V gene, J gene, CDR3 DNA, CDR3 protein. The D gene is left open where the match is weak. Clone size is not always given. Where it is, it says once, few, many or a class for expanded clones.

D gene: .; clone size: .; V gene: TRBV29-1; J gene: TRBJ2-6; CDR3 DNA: TGCAGCGTTGGTCACAGGGTTTTTGGGGCCAACGTCCTGACTTTC; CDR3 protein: CSVGHRVFGANVLTF
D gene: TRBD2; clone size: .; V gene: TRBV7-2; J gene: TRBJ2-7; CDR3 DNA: TGTGCCAGCGCCAGACTAGCGGGAGGGCCGGGGGAGCAGTACTTC; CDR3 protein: CASARLAGGPGEQYF
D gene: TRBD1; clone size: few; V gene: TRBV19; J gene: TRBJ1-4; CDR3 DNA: TGTGCCAGTATGCCGGACAGGGTACTGGGTAATGAAAAACTGTTTTTT; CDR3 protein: CASMPDRVLGNEKLFF
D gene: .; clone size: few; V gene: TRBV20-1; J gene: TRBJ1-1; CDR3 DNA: TGCAGTGCCGGGGGGACTGAAGCTTTCTTT; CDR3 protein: CSAGGTEAFF
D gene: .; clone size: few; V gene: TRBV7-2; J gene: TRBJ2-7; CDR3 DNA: TGTGCCAGCAGCTTATATTCGTCCTACGAGCAGTACTTC; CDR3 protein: CASSLYSSYEQYF
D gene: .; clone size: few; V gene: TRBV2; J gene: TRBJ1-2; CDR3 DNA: TGTGCCAGCCGACGGGGAGGGGCCTCCTATGGCTACACCTTC; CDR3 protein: CASRRGGASYGYTF
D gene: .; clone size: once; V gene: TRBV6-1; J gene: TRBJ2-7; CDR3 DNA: TGTGCCAGCAGTGACACATGGCCCGCCGAGTACGAGCAGTACTTC; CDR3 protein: CASSDTWPAEYEQYF
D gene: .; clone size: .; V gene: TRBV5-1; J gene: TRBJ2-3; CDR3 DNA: TGCGCCAGCAGCTTGACGGGCAGCACAGATACGCAGTATTTT; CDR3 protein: CASSLTGSTDTQYF
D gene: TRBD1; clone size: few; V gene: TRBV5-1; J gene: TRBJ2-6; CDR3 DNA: TGCGCCAGCAGCAAGGACAGGGGAGTTTCTGGGGCCAACGTCCTGACTTTC; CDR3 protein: CASSKDRGVSGANVLTF
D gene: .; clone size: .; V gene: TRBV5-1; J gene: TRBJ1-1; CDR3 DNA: TGCGCCAGCAGCTTGGCATCCGGGGCGGAGGAAGCTTTCTTT; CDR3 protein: CASSLASGAEEAFF
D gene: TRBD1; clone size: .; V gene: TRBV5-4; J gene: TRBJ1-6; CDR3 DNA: TGTGCCAGCAGCTTAGGACAGGGCTCAAATTCACCCCTCCACTTT; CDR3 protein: CASSLGQGSNSPLHF
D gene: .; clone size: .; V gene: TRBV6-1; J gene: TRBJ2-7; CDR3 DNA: TGTGCCAGCAGATTCAACAGAGACTACGAGCAGTACTTC; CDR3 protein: CASRFNRDYEQYF
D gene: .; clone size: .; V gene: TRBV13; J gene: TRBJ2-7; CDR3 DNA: TGTGCCAGCAGAAATGCAGGGAGGAGCTCCTACGAGCAGTACTTC; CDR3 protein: CASRNAGRSSYEQYF
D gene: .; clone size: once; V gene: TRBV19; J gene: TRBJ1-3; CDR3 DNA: TGTGCCAGTAGTACCCCGCGGGATTGGTTGGATAACACCATATATTTT; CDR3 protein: CASSTPRDWLDNTIYF
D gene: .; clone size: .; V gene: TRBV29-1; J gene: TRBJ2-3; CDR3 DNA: TGCAGCGTTGCACAGGTCTTGACAGATACGCAGTATTTT; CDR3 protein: CSVAQVLTDTQYF
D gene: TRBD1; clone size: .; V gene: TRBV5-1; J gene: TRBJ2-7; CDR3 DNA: TGCGCCAGCAGCGGCACACCGGGACAGGGAGGGTACGAGCAGTACTTC; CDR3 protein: CASSGTPGQGGYEQYF
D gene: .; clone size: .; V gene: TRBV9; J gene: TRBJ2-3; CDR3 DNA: TGTGCCAGCAGCCCTCCCGCGGGGATAGCAGATACGCAGTATTTT; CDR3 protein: CASSPPAGIADTQYF
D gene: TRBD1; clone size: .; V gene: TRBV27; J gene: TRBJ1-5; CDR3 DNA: TGTGCCAGCAGTTACAGGGGTAGCAATCAGCCCCAGCATTTT; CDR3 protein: CASSYRGSNQPQHF
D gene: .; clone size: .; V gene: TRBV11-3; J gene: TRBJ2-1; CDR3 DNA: TGTGCCAGCAGCCTATGGGTCGGCTCCTACAATGAGCAGTTCTTC; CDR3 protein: CASSLWVGSYNEQFF
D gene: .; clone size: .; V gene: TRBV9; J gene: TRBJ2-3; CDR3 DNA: TGTGCCAGCAGCGTAGTCCTGGATACGCAGTATTTT; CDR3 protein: CASSVVLDTQYF
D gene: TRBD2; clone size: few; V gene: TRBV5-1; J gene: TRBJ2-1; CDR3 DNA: TGCGCCAGCAGCTTGGGACTAGCGGCCTACAATGAGCAGTTCTTC; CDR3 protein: CASSLGLAAYNEQFF
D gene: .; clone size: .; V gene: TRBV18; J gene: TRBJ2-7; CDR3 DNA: TGTGCCAGCTCACCACTCTTGGACAGTTACGAGCAGTACTTC; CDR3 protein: CASSPLLDSYEQYF
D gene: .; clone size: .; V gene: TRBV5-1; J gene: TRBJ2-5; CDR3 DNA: TGCGCCACCGCAACCGGATCCCAAGAGACCCAGTACTTC; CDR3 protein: CATATGSQETQYF
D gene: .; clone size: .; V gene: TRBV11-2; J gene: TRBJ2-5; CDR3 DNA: TGTGCCAGCAGCTCCAGTAGGTGGGAGACCCAGTACTTC; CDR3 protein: CASSSSRWETQYF
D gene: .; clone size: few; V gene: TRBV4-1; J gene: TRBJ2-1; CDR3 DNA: TGCGCCAGCAGCCAAGATAACAGGAGACACAATGAGCAGTTCTTC; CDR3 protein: CASSQDNRRHNEQFF
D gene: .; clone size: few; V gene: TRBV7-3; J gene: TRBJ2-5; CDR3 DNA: TGTGCCAGCAGCTTCGGACAGCAAGAGACCCAGTACTTC; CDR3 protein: CASSFGQQETQYF
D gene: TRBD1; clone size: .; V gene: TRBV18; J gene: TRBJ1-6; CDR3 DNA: TGTGCCAGCTCACCGCCACAGGGGGCAAATTCACCCCTCCACTTT; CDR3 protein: CASSPPQGANSPLHF
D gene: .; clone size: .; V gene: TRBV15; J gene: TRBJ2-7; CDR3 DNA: TGTGCCACCAGCAGAGCCACGCACCCAAGGAGCTCCTACGAGCAGTACTTC; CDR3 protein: CATSRATHPRSSYEQYF
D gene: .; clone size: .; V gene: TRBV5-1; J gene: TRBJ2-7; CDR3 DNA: TGCGCCAGCAGCTTGTGGGGGGACAGCTACGAGCAGTACTTC; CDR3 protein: CASSLWGDSYEQYF
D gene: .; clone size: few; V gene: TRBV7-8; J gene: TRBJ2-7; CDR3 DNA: TGTGCCAGCAGCTTAGCGTGGCGCAGCGAGCAGTACTTC; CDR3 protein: CASSLAWRSEQYF
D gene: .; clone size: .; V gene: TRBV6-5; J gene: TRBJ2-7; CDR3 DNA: TGTGCCAGCAGTTACGGACAGACCTACGAGCAGTACTTC; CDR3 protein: CASSYGQTYEQYF
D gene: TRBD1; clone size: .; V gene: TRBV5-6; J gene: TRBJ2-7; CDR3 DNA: TGTGCCAGCAGCCCAAGACAGGGGGCGGACTACGAGCAGTACTTC; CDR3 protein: CASSPRQGADYEQYF
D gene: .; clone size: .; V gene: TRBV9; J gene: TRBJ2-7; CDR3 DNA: TGTGCCAGCAGCGTCGGCGCGGATTCCTCCTACGAGCAGTACTTC; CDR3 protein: CASSVGADSSYEQYF
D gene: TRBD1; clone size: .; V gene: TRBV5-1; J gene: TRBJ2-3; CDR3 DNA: TGCGCCAGCAGCTGGGGACAGGGAGGAACAGATACGCAGTATTTT; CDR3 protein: CASSWGQGGTDTQYF
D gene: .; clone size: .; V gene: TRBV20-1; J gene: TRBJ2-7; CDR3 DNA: TGCAGTGCTGCCGGGAGCGAGCAGTACTTC; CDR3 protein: CSAAGSEQYF
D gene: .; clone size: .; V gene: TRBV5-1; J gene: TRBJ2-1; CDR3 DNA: TGCGCCAGCATTGAGTCCGGGCATGAGGGGCCCAATGAGCAGTTCTTC; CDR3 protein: CASIESGHEGPNEQFF
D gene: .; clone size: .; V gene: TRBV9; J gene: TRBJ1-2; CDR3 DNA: TGTGCCAGCAGCGACAGGGCGTATGGCTACACCTTC; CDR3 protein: CASSDRAYGYTF
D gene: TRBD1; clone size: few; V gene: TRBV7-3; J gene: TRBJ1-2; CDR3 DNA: TGTGCCAGCAGCCCGGGGACAGTTAACTATGGCTACACCTTC; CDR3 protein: CASSPGTVNYGYTF
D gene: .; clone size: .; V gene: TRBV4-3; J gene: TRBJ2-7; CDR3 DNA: TGCGCCAGCAGCCAAGATGGGGGGATCTCCTACGAGCAGTACTTC; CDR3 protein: CASSQDGGISYEQYF
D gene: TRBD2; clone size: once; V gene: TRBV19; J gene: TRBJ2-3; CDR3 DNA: TGTGCCAGTAGTCATAGCGGGGGGTTAACTCATACGCAGTATTTT; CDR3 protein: CASSHSGGLTHTQYF
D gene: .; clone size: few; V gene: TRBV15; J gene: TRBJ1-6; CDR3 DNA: TGTGCCACCAGCAGAGATCTAGGGGGGAGCTCCTATAATTCACCCCTCCACTTT; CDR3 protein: CATSRDLGGSSYNSPLHF
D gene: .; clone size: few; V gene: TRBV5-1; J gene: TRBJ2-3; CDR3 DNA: TGCGCCAGCAGCACCCTCACCACAGATACGCAGTATTTT; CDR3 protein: CASSTLTTDTQYF
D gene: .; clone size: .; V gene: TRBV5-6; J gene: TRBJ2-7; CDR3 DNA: TGTGCCAGCAGCTTCGGGACATCTTCCTACGAGCAGTACTTC; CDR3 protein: CASSFGTSSYEQYF
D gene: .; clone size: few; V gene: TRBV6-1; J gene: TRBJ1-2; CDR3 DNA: TGTGCCAGCAGTGGAAACCGAGTCGGCTACACCTTC; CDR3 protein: CASSGNRVGYTF
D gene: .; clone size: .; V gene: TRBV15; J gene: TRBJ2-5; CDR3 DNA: TGTGCCACCAGCAGAGGGTCCGTAGCGGTCCAAGAGACCCAGTACTTC; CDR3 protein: CATSRGSVAVQETQYF
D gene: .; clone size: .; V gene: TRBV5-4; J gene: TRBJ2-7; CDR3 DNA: TGTGCCAGCAGCTTACAGGGACCCGGCTACGAGCAGTACTTC; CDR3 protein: CASSLQGPGYEQYF
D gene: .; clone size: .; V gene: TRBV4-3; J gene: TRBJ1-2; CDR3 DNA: TGCGCCAGCAGCCAGGGTATAGGGTTAAACTATGGCTACACCTTC; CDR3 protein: CASSQGIGLNYGYTF
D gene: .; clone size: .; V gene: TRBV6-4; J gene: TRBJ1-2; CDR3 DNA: TGTGCCAGCAGTGACTCGATTGGGGGTTCGGGCTACACCTTC; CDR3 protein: CASSDSIGGSGYTF
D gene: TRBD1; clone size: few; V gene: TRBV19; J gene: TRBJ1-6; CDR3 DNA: TGTGCCAGTAGTACGCACGACAGGGGGCGCGGATCACCCCTCCACTTT; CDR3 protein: CASSTHDRGRGSPLHF
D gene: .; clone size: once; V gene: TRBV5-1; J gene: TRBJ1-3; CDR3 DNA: TGCGCCAGCAGCTTGGAACGGGGGATTACTGGAAACACCATATATTTT; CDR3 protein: CASSLERGITGNTIYF
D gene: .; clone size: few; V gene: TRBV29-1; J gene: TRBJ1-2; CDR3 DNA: TGCAGCGCGTCCACAGAGAACTATGGCTACACCTTC; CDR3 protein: CSASTENYGYTF
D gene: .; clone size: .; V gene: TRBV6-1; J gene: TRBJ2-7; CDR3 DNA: TGTGCCAGCAGTGAAGAGGCGGGATGGGGGCTAGACTCTTTC; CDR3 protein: CASSEEAGWGLDSF